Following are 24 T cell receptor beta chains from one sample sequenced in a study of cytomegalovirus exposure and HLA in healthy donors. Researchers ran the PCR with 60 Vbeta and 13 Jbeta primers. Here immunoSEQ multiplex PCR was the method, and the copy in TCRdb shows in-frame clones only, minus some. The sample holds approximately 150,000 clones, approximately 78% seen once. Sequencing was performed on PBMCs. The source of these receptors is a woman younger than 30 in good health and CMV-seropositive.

The CDR3 sequence is CASMGSGELFF. In nucleotides, the CDR3 is TGTGCCAGCATGGGCTCCGGGGAGCTGTTTTTT. J is TRBJ2-2 and V is TRBV2; D is unresolved. The CDR3 contains 11 residues. V lost 7 bases and J 6 bases, leaving 6 bases between the germline ends. Looked up from germline, CDR1 is SNHLY and CDR2 is FYNNEI.

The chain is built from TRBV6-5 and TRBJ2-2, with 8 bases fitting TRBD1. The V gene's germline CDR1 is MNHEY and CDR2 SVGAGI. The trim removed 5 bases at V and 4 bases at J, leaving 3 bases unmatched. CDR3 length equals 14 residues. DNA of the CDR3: TGTGCCAGCAGTCCGGACAGGGTCACCGGGGAGCTGTTTTTT. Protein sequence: CASSPDRVTGELFF.

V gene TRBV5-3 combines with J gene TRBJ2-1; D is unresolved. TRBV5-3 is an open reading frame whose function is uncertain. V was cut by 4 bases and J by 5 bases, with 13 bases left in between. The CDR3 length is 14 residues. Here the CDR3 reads CARSPFLYHNEQFF. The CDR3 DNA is TGTGCCAGAAGCCCCTTTCTTTATCACAATGAGCAGTTCTTC.

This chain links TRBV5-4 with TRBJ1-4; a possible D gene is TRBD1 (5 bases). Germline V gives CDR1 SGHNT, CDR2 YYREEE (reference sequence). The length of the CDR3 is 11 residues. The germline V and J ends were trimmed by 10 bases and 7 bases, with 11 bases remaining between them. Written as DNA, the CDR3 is TGTGCCGTCCGAAGGGGTGAAAAACTGTTTTTT. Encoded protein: CAVRRGEKLFF.

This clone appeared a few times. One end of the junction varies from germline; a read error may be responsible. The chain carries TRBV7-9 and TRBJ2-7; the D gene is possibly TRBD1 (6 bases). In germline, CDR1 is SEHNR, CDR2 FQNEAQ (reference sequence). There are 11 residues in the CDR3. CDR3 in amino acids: CASSLAGGIDF. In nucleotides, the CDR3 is TGTGCCAGCAGCTTAGCTGGGGGCATTGACTTC.

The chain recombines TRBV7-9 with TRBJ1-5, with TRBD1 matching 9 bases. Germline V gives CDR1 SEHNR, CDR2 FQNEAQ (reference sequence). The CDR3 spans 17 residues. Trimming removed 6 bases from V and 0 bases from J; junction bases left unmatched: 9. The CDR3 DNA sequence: TGTGCCAGCAGTTCCACAGGGGGCGTTCCTAGCAATCAGCCCCAGCATTTT. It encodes CASSSTGGVPSNQPQHF.

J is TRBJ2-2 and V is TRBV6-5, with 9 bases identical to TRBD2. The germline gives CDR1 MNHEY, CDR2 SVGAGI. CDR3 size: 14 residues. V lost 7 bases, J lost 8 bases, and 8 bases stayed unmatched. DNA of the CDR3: TGTGCCAGCACCCTTAGCGGGGGCGGGGGGGAGCTGTTTTTT. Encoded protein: CASTLSGGGGELFF.

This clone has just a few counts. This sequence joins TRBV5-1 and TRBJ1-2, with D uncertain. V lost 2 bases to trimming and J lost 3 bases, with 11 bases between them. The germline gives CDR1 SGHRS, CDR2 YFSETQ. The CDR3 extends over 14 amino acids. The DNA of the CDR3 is TGCGCCAGCAGCTTAGCAGCGGTGGACTATGGCTACACCTTC. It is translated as CASSLAAVDYGYTF.

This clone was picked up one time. As DNA, the CDR3 is TGTGCCAGCACCCCAGGGGGGCGGGCGGGATTAAAGATTGGGAAGACCCAGTACTTC. Amino acids: CASTPGGRAGLKIGKTQYF. This chain connects TRBV11-2 to TRBJ2-5; maybe TRBD1 (7 bases). The germline CDR1 and CDR2 sequences are SGHAT and FQNNGV. The length of the CDR3 is 19 residues. V was cut by 7 bases and J by 6 bases, with 33 bases left in between.

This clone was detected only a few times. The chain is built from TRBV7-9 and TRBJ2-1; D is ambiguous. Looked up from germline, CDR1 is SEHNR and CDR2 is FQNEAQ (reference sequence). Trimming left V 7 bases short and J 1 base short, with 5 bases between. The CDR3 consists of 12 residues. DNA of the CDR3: TGTGCCAGCATGAGATCCTACAATGAGCAGTTCTTC. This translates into CASMRSYNEQFF.

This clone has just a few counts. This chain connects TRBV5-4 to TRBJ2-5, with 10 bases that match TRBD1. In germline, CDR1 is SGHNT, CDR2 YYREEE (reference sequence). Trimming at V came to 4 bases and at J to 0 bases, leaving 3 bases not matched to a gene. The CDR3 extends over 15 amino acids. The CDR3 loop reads CASSPGTGDQETQYF. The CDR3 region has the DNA TGTGCCAGCAGCCCGGGGACAGGGGACCAAGAGACCCAGTACTTC.

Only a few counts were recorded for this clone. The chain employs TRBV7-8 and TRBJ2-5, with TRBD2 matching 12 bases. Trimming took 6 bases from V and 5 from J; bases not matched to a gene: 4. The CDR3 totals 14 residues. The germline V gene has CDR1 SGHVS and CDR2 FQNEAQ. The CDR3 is CASRRTSGMETQYF. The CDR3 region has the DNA TGTGCCAGCAGACGGACTAGCGGGATGGAGACCCAGTACTTC.

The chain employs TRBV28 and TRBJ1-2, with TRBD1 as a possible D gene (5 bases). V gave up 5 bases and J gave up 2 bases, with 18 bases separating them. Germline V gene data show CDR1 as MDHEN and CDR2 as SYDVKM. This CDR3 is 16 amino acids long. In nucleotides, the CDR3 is TGTGCCAGCAGTCACCGGCTTACAGGTAGCAACTATGGCTACACCTTC. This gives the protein CASSHRLTGSNYGYTF.

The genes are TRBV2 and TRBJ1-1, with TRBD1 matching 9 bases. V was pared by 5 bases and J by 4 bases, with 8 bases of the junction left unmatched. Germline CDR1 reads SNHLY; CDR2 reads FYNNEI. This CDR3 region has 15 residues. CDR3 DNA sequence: TGTGCCAGCAGTCACCCCGGGACAGGGCGCACTGAAGCTTTCTTT. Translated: CASSHPGTGRTEAFF. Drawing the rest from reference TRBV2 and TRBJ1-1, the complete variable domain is EPEVTQTPSHQVTQMGQEVILRCVPISNHLYFYWYRQILGQKVEFLVSFYNNEISEKSEIFDDQFSVERPDGSNFTLKIRSTKLEDSAMYFCASSHPGTGRTEAFFGQGTRLTVV.

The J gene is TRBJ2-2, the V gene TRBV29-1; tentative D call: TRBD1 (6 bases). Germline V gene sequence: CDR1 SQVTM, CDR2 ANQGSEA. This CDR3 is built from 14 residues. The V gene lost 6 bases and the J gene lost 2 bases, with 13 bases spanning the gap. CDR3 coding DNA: TGCAGCGTGGCCAGGGGACCCAACACCGGGGAGCTGTTTTTT. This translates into CSVARGPNTGELFF.

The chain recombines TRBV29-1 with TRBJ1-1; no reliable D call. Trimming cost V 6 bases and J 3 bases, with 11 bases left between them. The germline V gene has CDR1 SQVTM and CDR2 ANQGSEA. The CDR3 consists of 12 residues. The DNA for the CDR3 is TGCAGCGTAACCCCGGGGTACACTGAAGCTTTCTTT. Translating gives CSVTPGYTEAFF.

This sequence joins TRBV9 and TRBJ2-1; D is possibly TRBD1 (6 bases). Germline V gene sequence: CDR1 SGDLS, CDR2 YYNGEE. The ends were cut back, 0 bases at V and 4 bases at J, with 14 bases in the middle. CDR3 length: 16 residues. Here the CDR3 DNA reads TGTGCCAGCAGCGTAGAAGTAGGGGGTCGATACAATGAGCAGTTCTTC. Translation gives CASSVEVGGRYNEQFF.

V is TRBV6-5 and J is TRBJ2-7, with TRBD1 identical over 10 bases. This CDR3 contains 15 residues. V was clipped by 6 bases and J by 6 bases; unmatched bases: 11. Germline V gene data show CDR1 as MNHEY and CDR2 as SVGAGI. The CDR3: CASSQTGGFGGEQYF. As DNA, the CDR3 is TGTGCCAGCAGCCAGACAGGGGGCTTTGGCGGCGAGCAGTACTTC.

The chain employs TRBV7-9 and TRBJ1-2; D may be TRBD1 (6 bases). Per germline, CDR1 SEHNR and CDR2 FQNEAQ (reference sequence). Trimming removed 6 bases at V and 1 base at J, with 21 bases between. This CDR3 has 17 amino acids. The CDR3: CASSSTGARILNYGYTF. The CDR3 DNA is TGTGCCAGCAGTTCGACAGGCGCGCGAATCCTTAACTATGGCTACACCTTC.

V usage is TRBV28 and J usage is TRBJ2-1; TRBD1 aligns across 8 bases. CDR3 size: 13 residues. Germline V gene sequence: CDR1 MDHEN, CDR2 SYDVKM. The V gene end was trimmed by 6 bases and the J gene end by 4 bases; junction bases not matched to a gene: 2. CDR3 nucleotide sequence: TGTGCCAGCAGGCGGACAGGGTACAATGAGCAGTTCTTC. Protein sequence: CASRRTGYNEQFF.

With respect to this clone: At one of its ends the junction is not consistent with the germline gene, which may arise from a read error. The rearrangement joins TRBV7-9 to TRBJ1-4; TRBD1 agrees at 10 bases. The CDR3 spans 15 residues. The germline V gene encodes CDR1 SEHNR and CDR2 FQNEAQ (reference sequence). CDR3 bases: TGTTCCAGCAGCCAGGGACAGGGGACTAATGAAAAACTGTTTTTT. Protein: CSSSQGQGTNEKLFF.

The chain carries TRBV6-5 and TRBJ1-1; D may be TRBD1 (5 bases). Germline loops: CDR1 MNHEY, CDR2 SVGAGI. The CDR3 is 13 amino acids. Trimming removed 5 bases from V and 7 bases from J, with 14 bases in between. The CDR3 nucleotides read TGTGCCAGCAGTCTAAGACAGCGCAGTGAAGCTTTCTTT. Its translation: CASSLRQRSEAFF.

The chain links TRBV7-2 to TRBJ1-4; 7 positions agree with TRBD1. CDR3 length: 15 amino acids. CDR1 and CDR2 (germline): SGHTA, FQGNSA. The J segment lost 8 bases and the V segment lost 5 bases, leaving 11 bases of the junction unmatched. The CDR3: CASSGGGRLGEKLFF. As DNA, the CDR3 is TGTGCCAGCAGCGGAGGGGGCCGGCTTGGAGAAAAACTGTTTTTT.

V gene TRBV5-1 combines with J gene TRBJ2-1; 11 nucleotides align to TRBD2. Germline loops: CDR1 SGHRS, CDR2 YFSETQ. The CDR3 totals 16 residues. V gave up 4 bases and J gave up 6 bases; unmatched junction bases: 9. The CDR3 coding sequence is TGCGCCAGCAGCGCGGGGCTAGCGGGGGGACCCAATGAGCAGTTCTTC. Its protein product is CASSAGLAGGPNEQFF.